A selection of T cell receptor beta chains follows, all from one sample in a study of siplizumab effects on memory and regulatory T cells. TCRdb keeps only in-frame clones here, not all; method: immunoSEQ multiplex PCR. Counted here are about 110,000 clones, 92% occurring once; the ten biggest clones make up about 0.75%. What was sequenced was Tregs sorted from blood. The source of these receptors is a human donor in good health. Each CDR3 is given with its conserved first and last residue. A D gene is named only where the DNA matches it firmly. Size tells how often a clone was seen (once, few, many) or the class of an expanded clone, and some rows leave it out.

. TRBJ2-7 TRBD2 TRBV6-1 TGTGCCACCTCCCGGGGGGACGAGCAGTACTTC CATSRGDEQYF
. TRBJ2-7 TRBD2 TRBV6-6 TGTGCCAGCAGGCCGGGACTAGCATCCGGCGAGCAGTACTTC CASRPGLASGEQYF
. TRBJ2-7 . TRBV6-5 TGTGCCAGCAGTTGGGGGCGAGGGTATTTCGACGAGCAGTACTTC CASSWGRGYFDEQYF
. TRBJ2-5 . TRBV25-1 TGTGCCAGCAGCTGGGTGGAGACCCAGTACTTC CASSWVETQYF
once TRBJ1-2 . TRBV5-6 TGTGCCAGCAGCCCGACCCCCGGGGATAACTATGGCTACACCTTC CASSPTPGDNYGYTF
. TRBJ1-2 . TRBV6-1 TGTGCCAGCAGTGAGAGGGGCTATGGCTACACCTTC CASSERGYGYTF
. TRBJ2-7 . TRBV27 TGTACCAGCAGCCGACCGGGACTGCCTTCCGAGCAGTACTTC CTSSRPGLPSEQYF
. TRBJ1-2 . TRBV11-1 TGTGCCAGCAGCTTAGCGCCTTACGAAGCTAACTATGGCTACACCTTC CASSLAPYEANYGYTF
. TRBJ2-7 TRBD2 TRBV5-1 TGCGCCAGCAGCTTGAACGGGAGGGGCGACGAGCAGTACTTC CASSLNGRGDEQYF
. TRBJ2-3 . TRBV19 TGTGCCAGTAGTTTGGGTTTTCGCACAGATACGCAGTATTTT CASSLGFRTDTQYF
. TRBJ2-7 TRBD1 TRBV7-2 TGTGCCAGCAGTCCGGACAGGAGAACTTACGAGCAGTACTTC CASSPDRRTYEQYF
once TRBJ2-7 . TRBV4-2 TGTGCCAGCAGCCAGGAATTAAGCGGAAGTTGGTCCTACGAGCAGTACTTC CASSQELSGSWSYEQYF
. TRBJ2-6 TRBD1 TRBV6-6 TGTGCCAGCAGTCAAACAGGGGTTGGGGCCAACGTCCTGACTTTC CASSQTGVGANVLTF
few TRBJ2-7 . TRBV7-7 TGTGCTAGCAGCTCGAGGGAAACTAGTGCGCAGTACTTC CASSSRETSAQYF
. TRBJ2-3 TRBD2 TRBV7-3 TGTGCCAGCAGCTTAGGTCCGGCAGGGACTAGCGGGGGAAGCACAGATACGCAGTATTTT CASSLGPAGTSGGSTDTQYF
. TRBJ1-1 . TRBV18 TGTGCCAGCTCACCCCCGGGACACCAGAACACTGAAGCTTTCTTT CASSPPGHQNTEAFF
. TRBJ1-1 . TRBV20-1 TGCAGTGTAGGGACCAACACTGAAGCTTTCTTT CSVGTNTEAFF
. TRBJ2-1 . TRBV11-3 TGTGCCAGCAGCTTAGACAGCTCCTACAATGAGCAGTTCTTC CASSLDSSYNEQFF
. TRBJ2-5 . TRBV6-1 TGTGCCAGCAGTGAGAAGGGGAGCCAGTACTTC CASSEKGSQYF
. TRBJ2-3 TRBD1 TRBV7-8 TGTGCCAGCAGCTTAGAGGGGGCCGCAGATACGCAGTATTTT CASSLEGAADTQYF
. TRBJ1-2 . TRBV2 TGTGCCAGCACTAGACGAATCTATGGCTACACCTTC CASTRRIYGYTF
. TRBJ1-2 TRBD1 TRBV19 TGTGCCAGTAGCCGGACAGGGGTCGTCTATGGCTACACCTTC CASSRTGVVYGYTF
. TRBJ2-1 . TRBV28 TGTGCCAGCAGTCAAACTAGCTGGGGGAAAAATGAGCAGTTCTTC CASSQTSWGKNEQFF
once TRBJ2-3 . TRBV5-1 TGCGCCAGCAGCCGCGAGGACCGTTCCACAGATACGCAGTATTTT CASSREDRSTDTQYF
. TRBJ2-1 TRBD2 TRBV19 TGTGCCAGTAGTATTCCACTAGCGGGAGGATTAAGGAATGAGCAGTTCTTC CASSIPLAGGLRNEQFF
. TRBJ1-1 TRBD1 TRBV19 TGTGCCAGTAGTATCTTCTACAGGGGGATAGCTTTCTTT CASSIFYRGIAFF
. TRBJ1-4 . TRBV6-6 TGTGCCAGCAGGGGGACCCTTAATGAAAAACTGTTTTTT CASRGTLNEKLFF
. TRBJ2-7 TRBD1 TRBV14 TGTGCCAGCAGCCAAGTAACGACAGGGGGCCACGAGCAGTACTTC CASSQVTTGGHEQYF
. TRBJ1-2 . TRBV19 TGTGCCAGCCTTCCGGGCCGCTCCACTTTTAACTATGGCTACACCTTC CASLPGRSTFNYGYTF
. TRBJ2-1 . TRBV20-1 TGCAGTGCTAGAGCCCCCAGAGAGCAGTTCTTC CSARAPREQFF
. TRBJ1-1 . TRBV30 TGTGCCTGGAGAAAGGGCTTGAACACTGAAGCTTTCTTT CAWRKGLNTEAFF
once TRBJ1-2 TRBD1 TRBV6-4 TGTGCCAGCAGCCACAGGGGGGACTCCAACTATGGCTACACCTTC CASSHRGDSNYGYTF
. TRBJ2-7 TRBD1 TRBV19 TGTGCCAGTAGTTTACGACAGGGTAGGGACGAGCAGTACTTC CASSLRQGRDEQYF
. TRBJ2-5 TRBD1 TRBV6-6 TGTGCCAGCAGCCGACCGGTGCAGGGGGTGTCGGAGACCCAGTACTTC CASSRPVQGVSETQYF
. TRBJ2-5 . TRBV5-1 TGCGCCAGCAGCTTGGTAGGTTCCGGGCAGTACTTC CASSLVGSGQYF
. TRBJ2-2 . TRBV5-1 TGCGCCAGCACCCTTCAAGAAACCGGGGAGCTGTTTTTT CASTLQETGELFF
. TRBJ1-5 TRBD1 TRBV5-8 TGTGCCAGCACGGACAGGGGGTCTCAGCCCCAGCATTTT CASTDRGSQPQHF
. TRBJ2-7 . TRBV7-9 TGTGCCACTCCGGGCCCCGGTGGCTACGAGCAGTACTTC CATPGPGGYEQYF
. TRBJ2-3 . TRBV9 TGTGCCAGCAGCGTAGCAGGGATGGGCACAGATACGCAGTATTTT CASSVAGMGTDTQYF
once TRBJ2-2 . TRBV10-3 TGTGCCGTCCGCAAGCCCTTCACCTCGAACACCGGGGAGCTGTTTTTT CAVRKPFTSNTGELFF
. TRBJ1-2 TRBD1 TRBV6-6 TGTGCCAGCAGCCCTCGGGACAGAATGATTGGTGATGGCTACACCTTC CASSPRDRMIGDGYTF
once TRBJ2-2 TRBD1 TRBV7-6 TGTGCCAGCAGCTTAGCGGACAGGGGGCTGTACACCGGGGAGCTGTTTTTT CASSLADRGLYTGELFF
once TRBJ1-1 . TRBV5-1 TGCGCCAGCAAACGAGGGGGAACATTGAACACTGAAGCTTTCTTT CASKRGGTLNTEAFF
. TRBJ2-7 . TRBV5-5 TGTGCCAGCAAACAGACAGGAACCTCCTACGAGCAGTACTTC CASKQTGTSYEQYF
once TRBJ1-1 . TRBV19 TGTGCCAGTATGGGGATACAGTCAGGGGCTGGGAACACTGAAGCTTTCTTT CASMGIQSGAGNTEAFF
. TRBJ2-5 . TRBV18 TGTGCCAGCTCACCACAGTGGGGGTCAAGGACCCAGTACTTC CASSPQWGSRTQYF
. TRBJ2-1 . TRBV7-9 TGTGCCAGCAGCTTCTCCCTAGGTTTGTCCTACAATGAGCAGTTCTTC CASSFSLGLSYNEQFF
. TRBJ2-1 . TRBV6-1 TGTGCCAGCAGTCCGCGAGGAGCAATTATGTATGAGCAGTTCTTC CASSPRGAIMYEQFF
. TRBJ1-3 . TRBV6-1 TGTGCCAGCAGTCCACCGGAACTCGGATTCACCATATATTTT CASSPPELGFTIYF
. TRBJ2-7 . TRBV6-1 TGTGCCAGTTTCGAGGGAAGTGTCTACGAGCAGTACTTC CASFEGSVYEQYF
. TRBJ1-6 . TRBV18 TGTGCCAGCTCACCATCAATTAATTCACCCCTCCACTTT CASSPSINSPLHF
. TRBJ1-5 . TRBV10-3 TGTGCCATTCCCTACAGGGTTAGCAATCAGCCCCAGCATTTT CAIPYRVSNQPQHF
. TRBJ2-3 . TRBV4-1 TGCGCCAGCAGCTACTCTCCGGGAGCTAGCACAGATACGCAGTATTTT CASSYSPGASTDTQYF
. TRBJ1-4 TRBD1 TRBV2 TGTGCCAGCAGCGAAGGACAGGGGCAAGGTGAAAAACTGTTTTTT CASSEGQGQGEKLFF
. TRBJ1-2 TRBD1 TRBV25-1 TGTGCCAGCAGCCGGGACAGGGGGGACCTCTATGGCTACACCTTC CASSRDRGDLYGYTF
. TRBJ2-7 . TRBV6-1 TGTGCCAGCAATTCGCTCCCGGCCTACGAGCAGTACTTC CASNSLPAYEQYF
. TRBJ2-1 . TRBV27 TGTGCCAGCAGTTTACAGGGTAGGTCCTACAATGAGCAGTTCTTC CASSLQGRSYNEQFF
. TRBJ1-2 . TRBV6-5 TGTGCCAGCAGTTACTCGAACAGCTATGGCTACACCTTC CASSYSNSYGYTF
. TRBJ2-1 TRBD2 TRBV19 TGTGCCAGTACCCCGCGGCCCAGCGGGAGTTGGTTCTTC CASTPRPSGSWFF
. TRBJ1-5 . TRBV7-9 TGTGCCAGCAGCTCGGGGGGCTTTGGCAATCAGCCCCAGCATTTT CASSSGGFGNQPQHF